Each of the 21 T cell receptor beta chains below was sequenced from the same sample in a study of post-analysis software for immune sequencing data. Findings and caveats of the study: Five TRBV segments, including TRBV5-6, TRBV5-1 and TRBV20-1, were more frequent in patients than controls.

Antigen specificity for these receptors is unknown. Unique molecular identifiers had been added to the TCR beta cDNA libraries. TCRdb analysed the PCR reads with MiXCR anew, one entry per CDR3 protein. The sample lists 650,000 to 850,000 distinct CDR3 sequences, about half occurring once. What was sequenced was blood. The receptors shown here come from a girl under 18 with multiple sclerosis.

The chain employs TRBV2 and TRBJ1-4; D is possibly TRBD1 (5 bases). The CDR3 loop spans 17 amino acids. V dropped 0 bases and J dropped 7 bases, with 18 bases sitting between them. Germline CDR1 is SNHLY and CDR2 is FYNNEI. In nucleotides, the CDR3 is TGTGCCAGCAGTGAAGCGGGGGACGACAGCTACCTTGAAAAACTGTTTTTT. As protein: CASSEAGDDSYLEKLFF.

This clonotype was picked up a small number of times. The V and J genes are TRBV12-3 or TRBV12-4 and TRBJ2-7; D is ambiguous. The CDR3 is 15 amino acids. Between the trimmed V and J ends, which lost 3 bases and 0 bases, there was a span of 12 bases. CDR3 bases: TGTGCCAGCAGTTTGTCCCGGGTCCGCTCCTACGAGCAGTACTTC. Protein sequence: CASSLSRVRSYEQYF.

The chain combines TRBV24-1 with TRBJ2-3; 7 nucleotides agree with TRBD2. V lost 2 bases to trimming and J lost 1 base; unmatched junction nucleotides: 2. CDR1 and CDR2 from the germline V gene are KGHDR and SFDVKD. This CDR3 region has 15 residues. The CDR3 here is CATSDYSGGTDTQYF. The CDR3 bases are TGTGCCACCAGTGATTACAGCGGGGGCACAGATACGCAGTATTTT.

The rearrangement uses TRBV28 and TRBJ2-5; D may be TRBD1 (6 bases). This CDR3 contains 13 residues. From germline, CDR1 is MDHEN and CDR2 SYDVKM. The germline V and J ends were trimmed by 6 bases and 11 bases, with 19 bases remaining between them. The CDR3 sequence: CASRLHGDNEQYF. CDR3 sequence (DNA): TGTGCCAGCAGACTCCACGGGGACAATGAGCAGTACTTC.

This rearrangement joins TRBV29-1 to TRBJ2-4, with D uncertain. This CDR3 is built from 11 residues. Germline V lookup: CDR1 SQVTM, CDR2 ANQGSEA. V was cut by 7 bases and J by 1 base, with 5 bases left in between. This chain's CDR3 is CSGRAKNIQYF. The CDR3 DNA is TGCAGCGGCAGGGCCAAAAACATTCAGTACTTC. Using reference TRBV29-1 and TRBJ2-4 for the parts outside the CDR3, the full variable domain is SAVISQKPSRDICQRGTSLTIQCQVDSQVTMMFWYRQQPGQSLTLIATANQGSEATYESGFVIDKFPISRPNLTFSTLTVSNMSPEDSSIYLCSGRAKNIQYFGAGTRLSVL.

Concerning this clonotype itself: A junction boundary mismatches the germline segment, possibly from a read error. CDR3 sequence reads: CSVGATGGEKLFF. The DNA of the CDR3 is TGCAGTGTTGGTGCGACAGGAGGTGAAAAACTGTTTTTT. The chain uses TRBV29-1 and TRBJ1-4; possibly TRBD1 for D (6 bases). CDR1 is SQVTM and CDR2 is ANQGSEA in the germline V gene. There are 13 residues in the CDR3.

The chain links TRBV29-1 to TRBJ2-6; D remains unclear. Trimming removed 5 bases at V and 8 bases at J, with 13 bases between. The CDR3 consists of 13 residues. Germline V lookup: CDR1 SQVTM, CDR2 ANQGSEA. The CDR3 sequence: CSVHVRATNVLTF. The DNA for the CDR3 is TGCAGCGTTCATGTGAGAGCCACCAACGTCCTGACTTTC. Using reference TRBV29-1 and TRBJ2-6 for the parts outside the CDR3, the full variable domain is SAVISQKPSRDICQRGTSLTIQCQVDSQVTMMFWYRQQPGQSLTLIATANQGSEATYESGFVIDKFPISRPNLTFSTLTVSNMSPEDSSIYLCSVHVRATNVLTFGAGSRLTVL.

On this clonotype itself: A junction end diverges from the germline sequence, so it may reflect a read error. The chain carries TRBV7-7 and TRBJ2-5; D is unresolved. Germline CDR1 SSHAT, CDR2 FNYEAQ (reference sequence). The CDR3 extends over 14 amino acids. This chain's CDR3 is CASSPNAVQETQYF. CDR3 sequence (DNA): TGTGCTAGCAGCCCGAACGCCGTCCAAGAGACCCAGTACTTC.

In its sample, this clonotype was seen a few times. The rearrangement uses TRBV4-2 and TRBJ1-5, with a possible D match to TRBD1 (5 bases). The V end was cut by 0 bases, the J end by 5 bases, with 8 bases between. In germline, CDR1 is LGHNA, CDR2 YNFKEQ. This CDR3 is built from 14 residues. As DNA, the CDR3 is TGTGCCAGCAGCCAAGATCAGGGCGATCAGCCCCAGCATTTT. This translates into CASSQDQGDQPQHF.

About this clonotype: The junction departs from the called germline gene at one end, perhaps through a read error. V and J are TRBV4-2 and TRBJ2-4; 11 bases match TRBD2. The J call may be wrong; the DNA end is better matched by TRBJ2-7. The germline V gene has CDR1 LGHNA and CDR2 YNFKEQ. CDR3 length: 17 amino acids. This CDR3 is CASSQVTLAGVSHEQYF. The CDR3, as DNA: TGTGCCAGCAGCCAAGTTACACTAGCGGGAGTCTCCCACGAGCAGTACTTC.

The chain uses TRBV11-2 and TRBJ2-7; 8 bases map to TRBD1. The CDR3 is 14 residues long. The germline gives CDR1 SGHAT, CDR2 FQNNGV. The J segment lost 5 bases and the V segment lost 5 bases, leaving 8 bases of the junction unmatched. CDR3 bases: TGTGCCAGCAGCCTTGGGACAGGCGCCCACGAGCAGTACTTC. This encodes CASSLGTGAHEQYF.

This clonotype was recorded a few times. CDR3 region: CASSQFGLVVLARTDTQYF. CDR3 coding DNA: TGTGCCAGCAGCCAATTCGGGCTTGTGGTGCTGGCCCGCACAGATACGCAGTATTTT. The chain recombines TRBV7-2 with TRBJ2-3; D ambiguous. The CDR3 loop spans 19 amino acids. Trimming pared 5 bases from V and 1 base from J, leaving 25 bases between. Germline loops: CDR1 SGHTA, CDR2 FQGNSA. Drawing the rest from reference TRBV7-2 and TRBJ2-3, the complete variable domain is GAGVSQSPSNKVTEKGKDVELRCDPISGHTALYWYRQSLGQGLEFLIYFQGNSAPDKSGLPSDRFSAERTGGSVSTLTIQRTQQEDSAVYLCASSQFGLVVLARTDTQYFGPGTRLTVL.

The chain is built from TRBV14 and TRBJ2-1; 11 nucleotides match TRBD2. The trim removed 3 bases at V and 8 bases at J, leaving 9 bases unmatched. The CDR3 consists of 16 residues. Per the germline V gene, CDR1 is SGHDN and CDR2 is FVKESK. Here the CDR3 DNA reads TGTGCCAGCAGCCAGGTACTAGCGGGAGTTGGCCATGAGCAGTTCTTC. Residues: CASSQVLAGVGHEQFF.

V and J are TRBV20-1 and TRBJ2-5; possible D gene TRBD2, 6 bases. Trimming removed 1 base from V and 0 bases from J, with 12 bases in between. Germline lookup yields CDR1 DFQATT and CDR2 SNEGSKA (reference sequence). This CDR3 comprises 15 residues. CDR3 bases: TGCAGTGCTAGAGCACACCGGGACTACCAAGAGACCCAGTACTTC. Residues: CSARAHRDYQETQYF.

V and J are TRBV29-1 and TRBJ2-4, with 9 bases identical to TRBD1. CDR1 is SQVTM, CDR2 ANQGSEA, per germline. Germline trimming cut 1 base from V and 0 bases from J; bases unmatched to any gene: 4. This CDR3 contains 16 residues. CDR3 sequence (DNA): TGCAGCGTTGAAGGGAACAGGGGGCAAGCCAAAAACATTCAGTACTTC. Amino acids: CSVEGNRGQAKNIQYF.

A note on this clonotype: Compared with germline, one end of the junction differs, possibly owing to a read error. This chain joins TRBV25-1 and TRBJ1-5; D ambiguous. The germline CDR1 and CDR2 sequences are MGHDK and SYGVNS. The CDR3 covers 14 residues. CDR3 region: CTSSEFEGDQPQHF. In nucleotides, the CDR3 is TGTACCAGCAGTGAATTCGAGGGAGATCAGCCCCAGCATTTT.

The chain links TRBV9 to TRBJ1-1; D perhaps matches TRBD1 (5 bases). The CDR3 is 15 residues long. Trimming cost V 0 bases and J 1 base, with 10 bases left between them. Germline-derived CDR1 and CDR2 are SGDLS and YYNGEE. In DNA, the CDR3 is TGTGCCAGCAGCGTAGGGGTAGGGGCGAACACTGAAGCTTTCTTT. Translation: CASSVGVGANTEAFF. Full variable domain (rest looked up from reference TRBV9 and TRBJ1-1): DSGVTQTPKHLITATGQRVTLRCSPRSGDLSVYWYQQSLDQGLQFLIQYYNGEERAKGNILERFSAQQFPDLHSELNLSSLELGDSALYFCASSVGVGANTEAFFGQGTRLTVV.

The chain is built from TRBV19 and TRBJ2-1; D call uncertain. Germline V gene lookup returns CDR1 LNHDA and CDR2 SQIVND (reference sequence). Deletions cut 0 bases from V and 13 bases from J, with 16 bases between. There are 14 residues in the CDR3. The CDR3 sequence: CASSIEHRQETQFF. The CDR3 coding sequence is TGTGCCAGTAGTATAGAACACAGACAAGAGACCCAGTTCTTC.

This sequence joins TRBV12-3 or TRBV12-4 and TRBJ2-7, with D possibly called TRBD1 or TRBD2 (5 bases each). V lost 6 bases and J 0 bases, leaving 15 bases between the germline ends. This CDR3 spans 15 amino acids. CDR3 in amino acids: CASSLRDAVSYEQYF. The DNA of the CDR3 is TGTGCCAGCAGCCTACGGGACGCGGTCTCCTACGAGCAGTACTTC.

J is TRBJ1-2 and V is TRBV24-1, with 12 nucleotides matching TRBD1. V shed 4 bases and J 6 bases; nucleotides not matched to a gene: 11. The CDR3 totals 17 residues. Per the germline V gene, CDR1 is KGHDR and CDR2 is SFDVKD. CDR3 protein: CATSDPGTGGDKDGYTF. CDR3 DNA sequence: TGTGCCACCAGTGACCCCGGGACAGGGGGCGACAAGGATGGCTACACCTTC.

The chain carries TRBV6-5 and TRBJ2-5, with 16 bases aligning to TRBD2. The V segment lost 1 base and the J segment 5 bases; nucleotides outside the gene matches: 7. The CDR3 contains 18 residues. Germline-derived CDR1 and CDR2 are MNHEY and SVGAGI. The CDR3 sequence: CASSYLTGTSGRVETQYF. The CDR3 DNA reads TGTGCCAGCAGTTACTTAACAGGGACTAGCGGGAGGGTGGAGACCCAGTACTTC.